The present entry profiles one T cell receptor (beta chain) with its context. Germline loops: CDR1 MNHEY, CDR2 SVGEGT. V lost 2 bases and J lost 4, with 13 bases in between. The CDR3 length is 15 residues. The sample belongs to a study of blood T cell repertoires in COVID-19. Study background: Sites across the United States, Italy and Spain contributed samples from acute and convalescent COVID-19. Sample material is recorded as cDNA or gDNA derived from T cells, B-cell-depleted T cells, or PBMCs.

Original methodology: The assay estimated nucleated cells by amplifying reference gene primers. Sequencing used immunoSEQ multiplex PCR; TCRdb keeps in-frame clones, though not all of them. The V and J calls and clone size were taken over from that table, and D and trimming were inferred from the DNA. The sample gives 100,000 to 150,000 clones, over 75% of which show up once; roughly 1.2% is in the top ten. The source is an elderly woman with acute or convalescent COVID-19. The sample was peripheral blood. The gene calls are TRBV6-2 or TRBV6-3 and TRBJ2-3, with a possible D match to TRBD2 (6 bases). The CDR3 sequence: CASSYARLVSDTQYF. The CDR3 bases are TGTGCCAGCAGTTACGCTCGACTAGTCTCAGATACGCAGTATTTT.